These 27 T cell receptor beta chains came from one sample sequenced in a study of molecular identifiers for immune sequencing clone quantification (dated by TCRdb to the late 2010s). Library preparation was by PCR. The instrument was a NextSeq 500. TCRdb passed the public sequencing reads through fastp at Q25 and MiXCR, retaining productive beta sequences. Every distinct CDR3 protein forms one entry, paired with its most common genes and DNA. The sample table shows approximately 93,000 distinct CDR3 sequences, and around a quarter are seen once. Of the sample, less than 0.85% is held by the ten largest clones. Sequencing was performed on naive CD8+ T cells from blood, with Jurkat cell RNA spiked in. The sample's cell subset or site, from its label and the paper: FACS-sorted CD8+CD4-CCR7+CD45RA+ naive T cells. All receptors come from a human donor in good health. Some libraries in this study had Jurkat cell RNA spiked in.

The rearrangement links TRBV7-9 to TRBJ1-1; 7 nucleotides line up with TRBD1. Germline lookup yields CDR1 SEHNR and CDR2 FQNEAQ (reference sequence). Trimming cost V 6 bases and J 3 bases; bases outside gene matches: 19. The CDR3 loop spans 18 amino acids. The CDR3 spells CASRGGEGASLWDTEAFF. The CDR3 DNA sequence: TGTGCCAGCAGGGGTGGGGAGGGGGCGTCTCTCTGGGACACTGAAGCTTTCTTT.

The CDR3 DNA is TGCAGTGCTAGAGTAAGGTGGTCGAACACTGAAGCTTTCTTT. Translating it yields CSARVRWSNTEAFF. This chain joins TRBV20-1 and TRBJ1-1; no definite D call. This CDR3 contains 14 residues. Per the germline V gene, CDR1 is DFQATT and CDR2 is SNEGSKA (reference sequence). Trimming pared 1 base from V and 1 base from J, leaving 10 bases between.

In the case of this clonotype: A much larger clone lies a single base off, so this may be a read error. The chain recombines TRBV6-5 with TRBJ2-6; possibly TRBD2 for D (6 bases). This CDR3 is 16 amino acids long. Germline CDR1 is MNHEY and CDR2 is SVGAGI. CDR3 in amino acids: CASSEPREDGASVLTF. The CDR3 DNA reads as TGTGCCAGCAGTGAACCCAGGGAGGATGGGGCCAGCGTCCTGACTTTC.

This clonotype has just one count. Just one base apart from a much larger clone, this may be a read error. The genes are TRBV30 and TRBJ2-3; a weak D match, TRBD1 (6 bases). The germline CDR1 and CDR2 sequences are GTSNPN and SVGIG (reference sequence). CDR3 length: 12 residues. The V end lost 0 bases, the J end lost 7 bases, and 8 bases lay between the germline ends. CDR3 bases: TGTGCCTGGAGTGTCGGGACAAATACGCAGTATTTT. Translating gives CAWSVGTNTQYF.

Ten or more counts support this clonotype. This rearrangement joins TRBV29-1 to TRBJ2-3; D uncertain. This CDR3 region has 10 residues. V lost 4 bases to trimming and J lost 4 bases, with 3 bases between them. Germline CDR1 reads SQVTM; CDR2 reads ANQGSEA. CDR3 sequence: CSVAADTQYF. The CDR3 coding sequence is TGCAGCGTTGCTGCAGATACGCAGTATTTT.

The rearrangement links TRBV9 to TRBJ2-2; no firm D call. Germline CDR1 SGDLS, CDR2 YYNGEE. CDR3 length equals 19 residues. V was pared by 3 bases and J by 1 base, with 22 bases between. The chain's CDR3 is CASSAHTPRSLGNTGELFF. CDR3 bases: TGTGCCAGCAGCGCCCATACCCCGCGTTCCTTGGGGAACACCGGGGAGCTGTTTTTT.

This clonotype occurred many times. The gene calls are TRBV12-3 or TRBV12-4 and TRBJ1-2, with D possibly being TRBD1 (5 bases). The CDR3 runs 13 residues. Trimming pared 6 bases from V and 0 bases from J, leaving 8 bases between. DNA of the CDR3: TGTGCCAGCAGCCCGGACACTAACTATGGCTACACCTTC. Translated, it gives CASSPDTNYGYTF.

V and J are TRBV7-9 and TRBJ2-5, with 7 nucleotides matching TRBD2. The CDR3 spans 13 residues. The J segment lost 9 bases and the V segment lost 6 bases, leaving 10 bases of the junction unmatched. Germline CDR1 is SEHNR and CDR2 is FQNEAQ (reference sequence). CDR3 DNA: TGTGCCAGCAGACTAGGGACTAAAGACTCCCAGTACTTC. As protein: CASRLGTKDSQYF.

Regarding this clonotype: A much larger clone sits a single nucleotide away, making a read error possible. The V and J genes are TRBV6-5 and TRBJ2-3; D uncertain. CDR1 is MNHEY and CDR2 is SVGAGI in the germline V gene. The CDR3 totals 17 residues. V dropped 6 bases and J dropped 4 bases, with 23 bases sitting between them. Written as DNA, the CDR3 is TGTGCCAGCAGCACGCTCCCGACGGTCGCGAGCGCAGATACGCAGTATTTT. It yields the protein CASSTLPTVASADTQYF.

This sequence joins TRBV7-9 and TRBJ1-4; TRBD1 agrees at 9 bases. The CDR3 has 16 amino acids. V shed 3 bases and J 0 bases; nucleotides not matched to a gene: 2. CDR1 is SEHNR and CDR2 is FQNEAQ in the germline V gene (reference sequence). CDR3 loop: CASSFRQGATNEKLFF. As DNA, the CDR3 is TGTGCCAGCAGCTTTCGACAGGGGGCAACTAATGAAAAACTGTTTTTT.

This clonotype was observed a handful of times. This chain links TRBV4-3 with TRBJ1-3; the D is unclear. V lost 0 bases and J 3 bases, leaving 9 bases between the germline ends. This CDR3 is 15 amino acids long. Germline-derived CDR1 and CDR2 are LGHNA and YSLEER. CDR3 coding DNA: TGCGCCAGCAGCCAAGATTCAGGCTTTGGAAACACCATATATTTT. It yields the protein CASSQDSGFGNTIYF.

This chain uses TRBV6-6 with TRBJ2-3; 9 positions agree with TRBD1. Trimming removed 6 bases from V and 8 bases from J; junction bases left unmatched: 15. CDR1 and CDR2 (germline): MNHNY, SVGAGI (reference sequence). The CDR3 totals 16 residues. DNA for the CDR3: TGTGCCAGCAGCTTCCCCGGGACAGGGCTAATAGCTACGCAGTATTTT. It codes for CASSFPGTGLIATQYF.

The gene calls are TRBV6-2 or TRBV6-3 and TRBJ2-7; no firm D call. CDR1 MNHEY and CDR2 SVGEGT come from the germline V gene. V was clipped by 7 bases and J by 2 bases, with 12 bases between them. This CDR3 region has 13 residues. The CDR3 region is CASNENLAYEQYF. As DNA, the CDR3 is TGTGCCAGCAATGAGAACCTCGCCTACGAGCAGTACTTC.

In its sample, this clonotype was seen many times. This chain links TRBV12-3 or TRBV12-4 with TRBJ1-1, with TRBD1 matching 8 bases. The ends lost 5 bases at V and 0 bases at J; junction bases unmatched: 5. This CDR3 spans 15 amino acids. The CDR3 here is CASSPGGYVNTEAFF. The CDR3 coding sequence is TGTGCCAGCAGTCCAGGGGGCTACGTGAACACTGAAGCTTTCTTT.

This clonotype was seen repeatedly, ten times or more. The V and J genes are TRBV2 and TRBJ2-7; D is unclear. Germline V CDR1 and CDR2: SNHLY, FYNNEI. Trimming removed 8 bases at V and 3 bases at J, with 5 bases between. This CDR3 is built from 10 residues. CDR3 protein: CASFGYEQYF. In DNA, the CDR3 is TGTGCCAGCTTCGGCTACGAGCAGTACTTC.

This clonotype was counted only a few times. V is TRBV24-1 and J is TRBJ1-5, with D possibly being TRBD1 (5 bases). The ends were cut back, 6 bases at V and 6 bases at J, with 11 bases in the middle. Germline lookup yields CDR1 KGHDR and CDR2 SFDVKD. This CDR3 is built from 13 residues. The CDR3 loop is CATSPGPRQPQHF. CDR3 DNA sequence: TGTGCCACCAGTCCGGGGCCGCGTCAGCCCCAGCATTTT.

This rearrangement joins TRBV4-2 to TRBJ1-6, with a possible D match to TRBD1 (5 bases). Germline assignment: CDR1 LGHNA and CDR2 YNFKEQ. The CDR3 spans 15 residues. V was trimmed by 6 bases and J by 6 bases, leaving 15 bases between them. CDR3 in amino acids: CASRDSGTSNSPLHF. CDR3 coding DNA: TGTGCCAGCAGGGACTCCGGGACTTCTAATTCACCCCTCCACTTT.

This clonotype appeared many times. The CDR3 DNA sequence: TGTGCCAGCAGCCAAGCACCGGGACAGAGTTATGGCTACACCTTC. It codes for CASSQAPGQSYGYTF. The chain is built from TRBV14 and TRBJ1-2, with 7 bases fitting TRBD1. V shed 1 base, J shed 5 bases, and the junction held 7 bases outside the gene matches. Germline values: CDR1 SGHDN, CDR2 FVKESK. The length of the CDR3 is 15 residues.

Ten or more counts support this clonotype. V and J are TRBV20-1 and TRBJ2-7, with 7 bases matching TRBD1. The length of the CDR3 is 14 residues. V shed 2 bases, J shed 0 bases, and the junction held 4 bases outside the gene matches. CDR1 and CDR2 from the germline V gene are DFQATT and SNEGSKA (reference sequence). The CDR3 loop is CSARTTGYSYEQYF. Written as DNA, the CDR3 is TGCAGTGCTAGAACGACAGGGTACTCCTACGAGCAGTACTTC.

A word on this clonotype: This clone may be a read error of a much larger clone one base away. The chain is built from TRBV29-1 and TRBJ2-2, with TRBD1 as a possible D gene (5 bases). Germline V gives CDR1 SQVTM, CDR2 ANQGSEA. The V gene lost 8 bases and the J gene lost 3 bases, with 13 bases spanning the gap. This CDR3 is 13 amino acids long. CDR3 nucleotides: TGCAGCTTACTGACAGAATACACCGGGGAGCTGTTTTTT. This gives the protein CSLLTEYTGELFF.

The rearrangement uses TRBV27 and TRBJ2-1; D may be TRBD2 (5 bases). Trimming shortened V by 4 bases and J by 8 bases, and 12 bases separated the two germline ends. The CDR3 is 13 amino acids. Germline V lookup: CDR1 MNHEY, CDR2 SMNVEV (reference sequence). For the CDR3, the DNA is TGTGCCAGCAGTTGGGGAAACGGGGATGAGCAGTTCTTC. As protein: CASSWGNGDEQFF.

This clonotype has ten or more counts. This chain connects TRBV29-1 to TRBJ1-5, with 8 bases fitting TRBD1. With V trimmed by 7 bases and J by 0 bases, 5 bases remained unmatched. Germline lookup yields CDR1 SQVTM and CDR2 ANQGSEA. The CDR3 is 14 amino acids. The CDR3 here is CSARQGNSNQPQHF. For the CDR3, the DNA is TGCAGCGCCCGACAGGGGAATAGCAATCAGCCCCAGCATTTT.

Note on this clonotype: A much more abundant neighbour one base away suggests this may be a read error. This rearrangement joins TRBV9 to TRBJ2-5; no clear D. The V gene's germline CDR1 is SGDLS and CDR2 YYNGEE. The CDR3 loop spans 14 amino acids. Trimming took off 0 bases at V and 5 bases at J, with 11 bases between the two ends. The CDR3 DNA sequence: TGTGCCAGCAGCGTAGTCGTGGATTACGAGACCCAGTACTTC. Residues: CASSVVVDYETQYF.

This clonotype was counted between two and nine times. The chain uses TRBV5-8 and TRBJ1-4, with 11 bases lining up with TRBD1. The CDR3 has 17 residues. Germline CDR1 SGHTS, CDR2 YDEGEE. V shed 4 bases and J 8 bases; nucleotides not matched to a gene: 13. DNA for the CDR3: TGTGCCAGCAGCGACGGACAGGGGGCTGGTTTTGGGGAAAAACTGTTTTTT. Residues: CASSDGQGAGFGEKLFF. Filled out from reference TRBV5-8 and TRBJ1-4, the complete variable domain reads EAGVTQSPTHLIKTRGQQATLRCSPISGHTSVYWYQQALGLGLQFLLWYDEGEERNRGNFPPRFSGRQFPNYSSELNVNALELEDSALYLCASSDGQGAGFGEKLFFGSGTQLSVL.

This clonotype was found once. This may be a read error: a much more frequent sequence differs by one nucleotide. The chain uses TRBV5-6 and TRBJ2-7; tentatively, D is TRBD1 (7 bases). This CDR3 has 15 residues. V was cut by 4 bases and J by 2 bases, with 16 bases left in between. Germline V gives CDR1 SGHDT, CDR2 YYEEEE. The CDR3 DNA follows: TGTGCCAGCAGCCTGGAGGGGGCTAGCCCCTACGAGCAGTACTTC. Translation: CASSLEGASPYEQYF.

As for this clonotype: At one of its ends the junction is not consistent with the germline gene, which may arise from a read error. J is TRBJ2-4 and V is TRBV25-1, with D hard to call. The length of the CDR3 is 14 residues. Germline V gene sequence: CDR1 MGHDK, CDR2 SYGVNS. The DNA for the CDR3 is TGTGCCAGTAGTGAATATCGGACCAAAAACATTCAGTACTTC. Amino acids: CASSEYRTKNIQYF.

This chain links TRBV5-6 with TRBJ2-7; 7 bases line up with TRBD2. Germline CDR1 reads SGHDT; CDR2 reads YYEEEE. V was clipped by 2 bases and J by 6 bases; unmatched bases: 5. This CDR3 has 13 amino acids. The CDR3, as DNA: TGTGCCAGCAGCTTTCGAGGGGAGGGCGAGCAGTACTTC. It is translated as CASSFRGEGEQYF.